This T cell receptor beta chain is from a study of blood T cells in healthy people across ages. Concerning this clonotype: At one end, the junction sequence differs from germline, possibly due to a read error.

The CDR3 spans 13 residues. Looked up from germline, CDR1 is LNHDA and CDR2 is SQIVND (reference sequence). The authors ran a second PCR of about 6 to 11 cycles using a sample-barcoded 5' primer and a J-beta primer mix. MiXCR, applied by TCRdb to the 5' RACE reads, yields one record per CDR3 protein. The table records some 760,000 distinct CDR3 sequences, about 25% of them present only once. This sample also belongs to another study, concerning T cells of mothers and their children. From that study: Overlap in related mother-child pairs always slightly exceeded unrelated pairs, never significantly.

Material: blood. This chain connects TRBV19 to TRBJ2-4, with D possibly being TRBD2 (5 bases). The origin of this receptor is a boy aged 5-17 years in good health. Written as DNA, the CDR3 is TGTACCAGTAGCGTATCTGGACAAAACATTCAGTACTTC. It yields the protein CTSSVSGQNIQYF.